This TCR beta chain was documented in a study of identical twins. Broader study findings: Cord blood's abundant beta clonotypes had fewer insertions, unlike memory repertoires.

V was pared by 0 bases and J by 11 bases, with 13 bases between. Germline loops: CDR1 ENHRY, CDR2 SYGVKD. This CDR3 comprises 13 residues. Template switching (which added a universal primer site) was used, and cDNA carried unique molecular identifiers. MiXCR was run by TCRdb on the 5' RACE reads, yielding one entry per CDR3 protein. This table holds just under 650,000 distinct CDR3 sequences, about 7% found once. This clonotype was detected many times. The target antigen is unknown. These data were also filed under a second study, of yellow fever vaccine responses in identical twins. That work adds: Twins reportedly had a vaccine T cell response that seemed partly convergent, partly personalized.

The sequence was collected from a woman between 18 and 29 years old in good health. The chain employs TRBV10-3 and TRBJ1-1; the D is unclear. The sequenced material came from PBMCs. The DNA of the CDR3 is TGTGCCATCAGTGAGTCGAAAGGGAATGGGGCTTTCTTT. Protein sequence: CAISESKGNGAFF.